These T cell receptor beta chains were read from a single sample in a study of patients and donors after allogeneic stem cell transplantation. TCRdb used MiXCR to reprocess the RT-PCR reads, holding one entry per CDR3 protein. The data contain roughly 940,000 distinct CDR3 sequences, under 20% of them singletons. Sequencing used blood, either unsorted or a sorted T cell fraction (not recorded which). The receptors were sampled from a human donor who was either an allogeneic HSCT recipient or a stem cell or donor lymphocyte infusion donor (not recorded which). It is not recorded whose cells these are; they may come from a transplant donor. CDR3s include the opening cysteine and the closing phenylalanine or tryptophan. The D gene is left open where the match is weak. Clone size is stated in some rows and not others, as once, few, many or a class when expanded.

cdr3_nt cdr3_aa j_call clone_size d_call v_call cdr3_length
TGTGCCAGCAGCCAAGGCGGGGCCCGAGGGAATGAGCAGTTCTTC CASSQGGARGNEQFF TRBJ2-1 NA NA TRBV7-2 15
TGTGCCAGCAGTGAAAGGTCCCTAGCGGGAGGAGGAACCGGGGAGCTGTTTTTT CASSERSLAGGGTGELFF TRBJ2-2 NA TRBD2 TRBV2 18
TGTGCCAGCAGCCGGGGGGGGCGGGAGACGGATGAGCAGTTCTTC CASSRGGRETDEQFF TRBJ2-1 few TRBD2 TRBV6-1 15
TGTGCCAGCAGCCCGACAGGGCCCGGGACTAGCGGGAATACAGATACGCAGTATTTT CASSPTGPGTSGNTDTQYF TRBJ2-3 few TRBD2 TRBV11-1 19
TGTGCCACCCTCGCCACCGGGGAGCTGTTTTTT CATLATGELFF TRBJ2-2 NA NA TRBV12-3/TRBV12-4 11
TGTGCCAGCAGTGAATTTCCGGAAACCCAGTACTTC CASSEFPETQYF TRBJ2-5 few NA TRBV25-1 12
TGCAGTGCCCGATTGACTAGCGGGACAGTAGAGCAGTACTTC CSARLTSGTVEQYF TRBJ2-7 once TRBD2 TRBV20-1 14
TGCAGTGCTAGACCGGGACTAGCGGGCGAGACCCAGTACTTC CSARPGLAGETQYF TRBJ2-5 NA TRBD2 TRBV20-1 14
TGTGCCACCAGCAGAGATTTTAAAGGGGTCCCAGATACGCAGTATTTT CATSRDFKGVPDTQYF TRBJ2-3 NA NA TRBV15 16
TGTGCCAGCAGCCAACAGGGATATAGGGTAGATGAGCAGTTCTTC CASSQQGYRVDEQFF TRBJ2-1 NA NA TRBV3-1 15
TGTGCCACCCTCGGTTCCTTGAACACTGAAGCTTTCTTT CATLGSLNTEAFF TRBJ1-1 few NA TRBV6-6 13
TGTGCCAGCAGCTTAACAGGTTCAGCTGGAAACACCATATATTTT CASSLTGSAGNTIYF TRBJ1-3 NA NA TRBV7-9 15
TGTGCCATCCTGCTAGAGACCCAGTACTTC CAILLETQYF TRBJ2-5 few NA TRBV6-4 10
TGTGCCAGCAGACTTCAGGGTTTGGATCAGCCCCAGCATTTT CASRLQGLDQPQHF TRBJ1-5 NA NA TRBV6-1 14
TGTGCCAGCAGCCCGAATCCAGGAAGGGACATTCAGTACTTC CASSPNPGRDIQYF TRBJ2-4 NA NA TRBV7-2 14
TGTGCCAGCAGCTTGTCTAGCGGGAGACCCTACGAGCAGTACTTC CASSLSSGRPYEQYF TRBJ2-7 few TRBD2 TRBV7-9 15
TGTGCCAGCAGCACTAGCGGGAGGCTCTGGAGCTCCTACGAGCAGTACTTC CASSTSGRLWSSYEQYF TRBJ2-7 NA TRBD2 TRBV6-1 17
TGTGCCATCAGTGAGTCGGACAGGGTAAACGAGCAGTTCTTC CAISESDRVNEQFF TRBJ2-1 NA TRBD1 TRBV10-3 14
TGTGCCAGCAGTTACGGGACTAGCGGGGTTTCATCGGTTACGCAGTATTTT CASSYGTSGVSSVTQYF TRBJ2-3 NA TRBD2 TRBV6-5 17
TGCAGCGTTGCAGGGATGAATGAGCAGTTCTTC CSVAGMNEQFF TRBJ2-1 many NA TRBV29-1 11
TGTGCCAGCAGCCCTCTCCGTTTAGCGGGAGGAGATACGCAGTATTTT CASSPLRLAGGDTQYF TRBJ2-3 NA TRBD2 TRBV7-3 16
TGCAGTGTCAGGGAGCACTATGGCTACACCTTC CSVREHYGYTF TRBJ1-2 NA NA TRBV20-1 11
TGTGCCAGCACAGGCGACAGTAGGGGTACTGAAGCTTTCTTT CASTGDSRGTEAFF TRBJ1-1 NA NA TRBV9 14